Shown below are 14 T cell receptor beta chains from a single sample sequenced in a study of blood T cell repertoires in COVID-19. The table came from immunoSEQ multiplex PCR; TCRdb's copy has only in-frame clones and leaves some out. Of about 54,000 clones in the sample, roughly 85% were seen once. Sequencing was done on a sample of peripheral blood. The receptors originated from a human donor in a cohort sampled during active COVID-19.

The V call is TRBV28, the J call TRBJ2-3; 9 positions agree with TRBD1. Germline V gives CDR1 MDHEN, CDR2 SYDVKM. V shed 1 base, J shed 0 bases, and the junction held 2 bases outside the gene matches. This CDR3 is built from 16 residues. The CDR3 spells CASSLLGTGSTDTQYF. CDR3 DNA: TGTGCCAGCAGTTTATTAGGGACAGGGAGCACAGATACGCAGTATTTT.

A note on this clone: The same CDR3 arises from other DNA sequences in this sample as well. This chain links TRBV7-2 with TRBJ1-2; the D gene is possibly TRBD1 (6 bases). Trimming left V 4 bases short and J 5 bases short, with 8 bases between. From germline, CDR1 is SGHTA and CDR2 FQGNSA. The CDR3 is made up of 12 amino acids. CDR3 amino acids: CASSSQGYGYTF. In DNA form, the CDR3 reads TGTGCCAGCAGCTCACAGGGTTATGGCTACACCTTC.

This clone turned up a few times. The rearrangement joins TRBV19 to TRBJ2-5, with D perhaps matching TRBD2 (5 bases). CDR1 and CDR2 (germline): LNHDA, SQIVND (reference sequence). This CDR3 region has 16 residues. The V and J ends lost 5 bases and 2 bases respectively, with 18 bases between them. The CDR3, as DNA: TGTGCCAGTAGTTTCGACGACGAGACGGGACAAGAGACCCAGTACTTC. It specifies CASSFDDETGQETQYF.

This chain links TRBV7-2 with TRBJ2-5; TRBD1 matches at 10 bases. Trimming cost V 5 bases and J 2 bases; bases outside gene matches: 5. Germline V gene sequence: CDR1 SGHTA, CDR2 FQGNSA. The CDR3 length is 15 residues. The chain's CDR3 is CASSNRDRGQETQYF. CDR3 coding DNA: TGTGCCAGCAGCAACAGGGACAGGGGACAAGAGACCCAGTACTTC. Combining the CDR3 with reference TRBV7-2 and TRBJ2-5 gives the whole variable domain GAGVSQSPSNKVTEKGKDVELRCDPISGHTALYWYRQSLGQGLEFLIYFQGNSAPDKSGLPSDRFSAERTGGSVSTLTIQRTQQEDSAVYLCASSNRDRGQETQYFGPGTRLLVL.

This chain uses TRBV7-6 with TRBJ2-7; 7 nucleotides match TRBD1. With 1 base clipped from V and 2 bases from J, the junction kept 5 bases outside the gene matches. The CDR3 is 15 residues long. In germline, CDR1 is SGHVS, CDR2 FNYEAQ. CDR3 residues: CASSLGQGSTYEQYF. In DNA, the CDR3 is TGTGCCAGCAGCTTAGGACAGGGAAGCACCTACGAGCAGTACTTC.

V is TRBV27 and J is TRBJ2-5; 9 nucleotides agree with TRBD1. CDR3 length equals 14 residues. Looked up from germline, CDR1 is MNHEY and CDR2 is SMNVEV (reference sequence). V dropped 6 bases and J dropped 5; count of bases not matched to a gene: 7. CDR3 residues: CASSRDRALETQYF. CDR3 DNA: TGTGCCAGCAGCAGGGACAGGGCGTTGGAGACCCAGTACTTC.

The rearrangement links TRBV4-2 to TRBJ1-5, with TRBD1 as a possible D gene (5 bases). There are 20 residues in the CDR3. V lost 3 bases, J lost 2 bases, and 26 bases lay in between. Germline V gene data show CDR1 as LGHNA and CDR2 as YNFKEQ. Here the CDR3 reads CASSHSPDGHSHGGNQPQHF. In DNA, the CDR3 is TGTGCCAGCAGCCATTCCCCCGATGGACATTCCCATGGCGGCAATCAGCCCCAGCATTTT.

V usage is TRBV5-6 and J usage is TRBJ1-5; possible D gene TRBD1, 5 bases. Trimming removed 5 bases from V and 4 bases from J, with 13 bases in between. This CDR3 comprises 14 residues. The V gene's germline CDR1 is SGHDT and CDR2 YYEEEE. The CDR3 bases are TGTGCCAGCAGTACTGGACAATATAATCAGCCCCAGCATTTT. This codes for CASSTGQYNQPQHF.

The genes are TRBV28 and TRBJ2-7; 9 bases align to TRBD1. This CDR3 contains 12 residues. Per the germline V gene, CDR1 is MDHEN and CDR2 is SYDVKM. Trimming removed 5 bases from V and 6 bases from J; junction bases left unmatched: 2. The CDR3 region has the DNA TGTGCCAGCAGTACAGGGGGCTCCGAGCAGTACTTC. This gives the protein CASSTGGSEQYF.

The chain employs TRBV9 and TRBJ2-1; 10 nucleotides line up with TRBD2. V lost 7 bases to trimming and J lost 7 bases; unmatched junction nucleotides: 8. The CDR3 is made up of 14 amino acids. The germline gives CDR1 SGDLS, CDR2 YYNGEE. This CDR3 is CASESGRAKNEQFF. CDR3 coding DNA: TGTGCCAGCGAAAGCGGGAGGGCCAAGAATGAGCAGTTCTTC.

CDR3 bases: TGCGCCAGCAGCCTGGAGACAGGACGTTACAATGAGCAGTTCTTC. Translation: CASSLETGRYNEQFF. The V call is TRBV5-1, the J call TRBJ2-1; D is perhaps TRBD1 (6 bases). This CDR3 comprises 15 residues. Trimming took 4 bases from V and 4 from J, leaving 15 bases between them. Looked up from germline, CDR1 is SGHRS and CDR2 is YFSETQ.

The genes are TRBV7-2 and TRBJ2-7; 8 bases map to TRBD1. The V gene's germline CDR1 is SGHTA and CDR2 FQGNSA. This CDR3 spans 15 amino acids. The ends lost 0 bases at V and 4 bases at J; junction bases unmatched: 5. CDR3 region: CASSLAAGGVYEQYF. In DNA, the CDR3 is TGTGCCAGCAGCTTAGCGGCAGGGGGCGTTTACGAGCAGTACTTC.

The V and J genes are TRBV13 and TRBJ2-3; 8 bases map to TRBD2. CDR3 length: 15 residues. The V segment lost 4 bases and the J segment 1 base; nucleotides outside the gene matches: 4. Germline V gives CDR1 PRHDT, CDR2 FYEKMQ (reference sequence). For the CDR3, the DNA is TGTGCCAGCAGCTCGTCGACTAGCGGCACAGATACGCAGTATTTT. It specifies CASSSSTSGTDTQYF.

The CDR3 here is CASSQDRGEDTQYF. The CDR3 DNA is TGCGCCAGCAGCCAAGATAGAGGCGAAGATACGCAGTATTTT. The V gene is TRBV4-3, the J gene TRBJ2-3; D unclear. The CDR3 sequence is 14 residues long. Germline CDR1 reads LGHNA; CDR2 reads YSLEER. The V and J ends lost 0 bases and 5 bases respectively, with 9 bases between them.